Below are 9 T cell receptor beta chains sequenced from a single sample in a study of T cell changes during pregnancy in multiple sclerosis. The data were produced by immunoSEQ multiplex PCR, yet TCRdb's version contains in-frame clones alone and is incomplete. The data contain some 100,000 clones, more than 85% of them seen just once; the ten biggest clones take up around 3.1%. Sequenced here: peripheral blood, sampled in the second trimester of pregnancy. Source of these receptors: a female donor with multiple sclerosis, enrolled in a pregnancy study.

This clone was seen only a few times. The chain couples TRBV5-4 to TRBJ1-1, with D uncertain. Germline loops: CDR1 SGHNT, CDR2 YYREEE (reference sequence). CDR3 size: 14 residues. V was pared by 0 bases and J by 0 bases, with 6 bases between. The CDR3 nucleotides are TGTGCCAGCAGCTTGGGAGGGCTGAACACTGAAGCTTTCTTT. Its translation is CASSLGGLNTEAFF.

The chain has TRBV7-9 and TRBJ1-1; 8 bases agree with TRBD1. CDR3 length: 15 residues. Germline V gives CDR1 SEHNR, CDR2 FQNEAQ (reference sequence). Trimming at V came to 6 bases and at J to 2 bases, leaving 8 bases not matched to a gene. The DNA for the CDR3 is TGTGCCAGCAGGGCCCGGGACAGGTCTAACACTGAAGCTTTCTTT. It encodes CASRARDRSNTEAFF.

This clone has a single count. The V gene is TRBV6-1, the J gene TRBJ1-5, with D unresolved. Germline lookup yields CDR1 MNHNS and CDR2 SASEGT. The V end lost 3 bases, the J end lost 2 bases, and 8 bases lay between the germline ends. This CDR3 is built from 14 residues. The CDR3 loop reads CASSDGGGNQPQHF. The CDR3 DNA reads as TGTGCCAGCAGTGATGGCGGGGGCAATCAGCCCCAGCATTTT.

DNA for the CDR3: TGTGCCAGCAGCCAGGGAACTCACGACAAGAATGAGCAGTTCTTC. Translated, it gives CASSQGTHDKNEQFF. This chain links TRBV7-8 with TRBJ2-1, with a possible D match to TRBD1 (5 bases). This CDR3 has 15 residues. CDR1 and CDR2 from the germline V gene are SGHVS and FQNEAQ. The ends were cut back, 5 bases at V and 7 bases at J, with 18 bases in the middle.

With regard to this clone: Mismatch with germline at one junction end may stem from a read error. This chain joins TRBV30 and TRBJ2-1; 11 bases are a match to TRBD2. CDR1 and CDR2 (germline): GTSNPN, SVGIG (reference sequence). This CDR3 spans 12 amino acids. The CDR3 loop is CTTSGSPNEQFF. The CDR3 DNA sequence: TGCACTACTAGCGGGAGTCCTAATGAGCAGTTCTTC.

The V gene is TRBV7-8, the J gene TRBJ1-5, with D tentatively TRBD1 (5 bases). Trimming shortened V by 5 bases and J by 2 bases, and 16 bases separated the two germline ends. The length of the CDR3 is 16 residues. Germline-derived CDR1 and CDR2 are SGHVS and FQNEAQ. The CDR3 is CASSRSRVSGNQPQHF. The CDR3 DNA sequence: TGTGCCAGCAGCCGCTCCAGGGTTAGTGGCAATCAGCCCCAGCATTTT.

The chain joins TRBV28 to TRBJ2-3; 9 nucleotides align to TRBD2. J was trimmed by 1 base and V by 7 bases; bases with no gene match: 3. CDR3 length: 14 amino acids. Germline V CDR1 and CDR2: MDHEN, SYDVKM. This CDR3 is CASTLAGGTDTQYF. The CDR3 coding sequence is TGTGCCAGCACATTAGCGGGAGGCACAGATACGCAGTATTTT.

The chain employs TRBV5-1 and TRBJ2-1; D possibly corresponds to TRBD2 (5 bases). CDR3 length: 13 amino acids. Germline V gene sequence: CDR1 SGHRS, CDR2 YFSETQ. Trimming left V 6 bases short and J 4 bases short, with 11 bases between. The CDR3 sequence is CASTIGNYNEQFF. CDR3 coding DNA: TGCGCCAGCACAATCGGGAATTACAATGAGCAGTTCTTC.

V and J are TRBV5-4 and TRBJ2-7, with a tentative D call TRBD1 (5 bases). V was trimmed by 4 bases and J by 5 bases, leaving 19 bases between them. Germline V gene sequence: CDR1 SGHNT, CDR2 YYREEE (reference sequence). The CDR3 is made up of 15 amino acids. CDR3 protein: CASSPGAQLGDEQYF. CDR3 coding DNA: TGTGCCAGCAGCCCTGGGGCGCAGCTTGGGGACGAGCAGTACTTC.